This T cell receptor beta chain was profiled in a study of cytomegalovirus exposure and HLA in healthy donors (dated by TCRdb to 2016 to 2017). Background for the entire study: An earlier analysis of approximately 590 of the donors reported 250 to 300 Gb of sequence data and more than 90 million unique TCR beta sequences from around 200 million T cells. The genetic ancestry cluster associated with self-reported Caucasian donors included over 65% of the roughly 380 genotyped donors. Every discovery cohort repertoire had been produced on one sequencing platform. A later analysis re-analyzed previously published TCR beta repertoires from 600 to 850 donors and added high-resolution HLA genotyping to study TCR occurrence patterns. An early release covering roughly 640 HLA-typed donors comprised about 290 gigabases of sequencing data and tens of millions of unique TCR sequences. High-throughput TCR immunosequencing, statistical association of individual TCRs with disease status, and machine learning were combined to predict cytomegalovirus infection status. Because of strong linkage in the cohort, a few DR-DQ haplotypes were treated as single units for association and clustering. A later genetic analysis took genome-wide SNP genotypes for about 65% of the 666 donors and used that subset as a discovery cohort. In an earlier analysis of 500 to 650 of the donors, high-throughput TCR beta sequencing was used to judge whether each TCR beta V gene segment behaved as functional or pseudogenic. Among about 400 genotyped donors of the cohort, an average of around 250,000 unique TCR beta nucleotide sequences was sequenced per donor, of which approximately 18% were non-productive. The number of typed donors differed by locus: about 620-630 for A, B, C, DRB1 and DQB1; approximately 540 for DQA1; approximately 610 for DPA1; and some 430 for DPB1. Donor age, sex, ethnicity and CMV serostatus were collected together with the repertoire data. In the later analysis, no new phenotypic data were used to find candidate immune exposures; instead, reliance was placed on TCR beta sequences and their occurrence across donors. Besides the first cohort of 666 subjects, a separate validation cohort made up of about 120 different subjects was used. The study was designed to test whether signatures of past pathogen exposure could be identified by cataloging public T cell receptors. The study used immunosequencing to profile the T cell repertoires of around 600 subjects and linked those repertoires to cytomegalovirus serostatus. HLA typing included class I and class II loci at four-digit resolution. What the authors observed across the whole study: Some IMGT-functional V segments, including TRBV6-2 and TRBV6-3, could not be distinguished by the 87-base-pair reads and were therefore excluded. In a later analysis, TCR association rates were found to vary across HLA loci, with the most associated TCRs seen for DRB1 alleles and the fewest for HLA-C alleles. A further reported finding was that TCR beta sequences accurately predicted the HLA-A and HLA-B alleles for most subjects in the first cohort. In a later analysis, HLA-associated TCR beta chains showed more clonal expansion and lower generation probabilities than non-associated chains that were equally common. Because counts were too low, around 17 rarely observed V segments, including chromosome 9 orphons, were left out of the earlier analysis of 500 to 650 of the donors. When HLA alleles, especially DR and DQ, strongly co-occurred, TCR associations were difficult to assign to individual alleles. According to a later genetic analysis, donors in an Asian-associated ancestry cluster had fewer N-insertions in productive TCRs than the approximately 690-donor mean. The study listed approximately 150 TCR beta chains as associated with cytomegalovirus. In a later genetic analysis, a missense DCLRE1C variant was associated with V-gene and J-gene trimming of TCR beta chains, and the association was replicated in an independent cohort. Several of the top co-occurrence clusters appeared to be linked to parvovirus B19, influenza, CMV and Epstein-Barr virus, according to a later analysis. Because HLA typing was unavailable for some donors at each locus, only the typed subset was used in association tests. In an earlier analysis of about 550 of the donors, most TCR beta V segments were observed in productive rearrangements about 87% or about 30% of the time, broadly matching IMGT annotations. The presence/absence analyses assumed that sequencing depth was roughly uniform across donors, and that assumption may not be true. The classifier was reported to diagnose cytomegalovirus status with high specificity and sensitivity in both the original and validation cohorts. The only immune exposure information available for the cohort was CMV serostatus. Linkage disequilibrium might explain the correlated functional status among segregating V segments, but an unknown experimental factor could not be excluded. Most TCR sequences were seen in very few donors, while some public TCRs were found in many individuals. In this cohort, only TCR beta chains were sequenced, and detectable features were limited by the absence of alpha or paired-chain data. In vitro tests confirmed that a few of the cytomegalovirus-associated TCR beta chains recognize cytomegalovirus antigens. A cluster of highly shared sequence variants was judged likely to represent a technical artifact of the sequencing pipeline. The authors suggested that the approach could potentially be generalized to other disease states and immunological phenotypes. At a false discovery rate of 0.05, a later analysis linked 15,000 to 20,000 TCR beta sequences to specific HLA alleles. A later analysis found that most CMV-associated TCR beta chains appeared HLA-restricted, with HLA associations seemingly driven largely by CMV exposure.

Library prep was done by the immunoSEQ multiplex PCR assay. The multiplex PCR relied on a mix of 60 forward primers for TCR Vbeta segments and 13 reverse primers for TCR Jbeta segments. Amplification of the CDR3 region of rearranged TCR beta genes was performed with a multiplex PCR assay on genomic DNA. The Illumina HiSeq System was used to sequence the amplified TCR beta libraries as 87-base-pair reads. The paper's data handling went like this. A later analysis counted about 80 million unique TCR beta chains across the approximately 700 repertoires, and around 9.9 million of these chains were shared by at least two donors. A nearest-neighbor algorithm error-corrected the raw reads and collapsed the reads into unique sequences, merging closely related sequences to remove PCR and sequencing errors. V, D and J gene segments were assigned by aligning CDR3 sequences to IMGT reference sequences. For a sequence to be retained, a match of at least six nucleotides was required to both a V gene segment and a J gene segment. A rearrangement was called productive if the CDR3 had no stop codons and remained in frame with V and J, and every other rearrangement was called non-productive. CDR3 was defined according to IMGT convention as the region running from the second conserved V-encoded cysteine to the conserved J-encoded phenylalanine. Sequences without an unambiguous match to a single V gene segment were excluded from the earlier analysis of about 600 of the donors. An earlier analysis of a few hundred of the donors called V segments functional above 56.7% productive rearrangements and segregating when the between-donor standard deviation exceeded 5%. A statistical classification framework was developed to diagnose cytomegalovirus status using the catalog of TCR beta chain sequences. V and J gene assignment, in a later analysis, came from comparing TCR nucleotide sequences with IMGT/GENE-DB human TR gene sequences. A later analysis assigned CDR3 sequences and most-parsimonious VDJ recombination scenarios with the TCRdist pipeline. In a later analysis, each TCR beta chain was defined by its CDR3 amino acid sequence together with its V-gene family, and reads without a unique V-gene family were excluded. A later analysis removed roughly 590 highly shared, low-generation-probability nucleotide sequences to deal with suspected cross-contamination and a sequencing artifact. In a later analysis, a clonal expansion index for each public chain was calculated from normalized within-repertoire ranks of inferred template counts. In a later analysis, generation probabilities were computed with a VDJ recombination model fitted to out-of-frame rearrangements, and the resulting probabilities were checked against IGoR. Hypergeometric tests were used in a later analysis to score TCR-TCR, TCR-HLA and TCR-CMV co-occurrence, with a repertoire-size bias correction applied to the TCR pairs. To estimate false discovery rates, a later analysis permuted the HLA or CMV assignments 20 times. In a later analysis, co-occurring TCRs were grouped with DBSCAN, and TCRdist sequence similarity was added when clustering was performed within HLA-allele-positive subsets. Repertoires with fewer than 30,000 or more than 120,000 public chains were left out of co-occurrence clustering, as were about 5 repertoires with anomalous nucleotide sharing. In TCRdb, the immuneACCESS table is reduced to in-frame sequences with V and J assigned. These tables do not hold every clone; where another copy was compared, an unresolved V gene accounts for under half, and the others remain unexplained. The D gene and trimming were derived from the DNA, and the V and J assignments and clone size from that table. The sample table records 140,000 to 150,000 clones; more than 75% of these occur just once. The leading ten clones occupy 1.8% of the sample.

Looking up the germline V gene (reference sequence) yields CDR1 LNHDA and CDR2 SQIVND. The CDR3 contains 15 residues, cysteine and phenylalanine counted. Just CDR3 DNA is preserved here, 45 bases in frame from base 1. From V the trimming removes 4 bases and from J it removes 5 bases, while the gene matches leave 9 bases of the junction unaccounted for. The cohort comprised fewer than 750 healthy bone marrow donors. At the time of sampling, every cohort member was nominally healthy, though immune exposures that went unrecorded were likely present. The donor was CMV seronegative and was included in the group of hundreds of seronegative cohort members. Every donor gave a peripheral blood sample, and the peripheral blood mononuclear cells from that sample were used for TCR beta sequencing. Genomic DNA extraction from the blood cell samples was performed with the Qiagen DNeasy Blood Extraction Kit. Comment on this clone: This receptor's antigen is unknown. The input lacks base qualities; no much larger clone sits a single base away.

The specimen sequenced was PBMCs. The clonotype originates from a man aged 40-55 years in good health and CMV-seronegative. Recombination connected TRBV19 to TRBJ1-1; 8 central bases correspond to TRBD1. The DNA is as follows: TGTGCCAGTAGTAACTGGACAGGGTTCAGGACTGAAGCTTTCTTT. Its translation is CASSNWTGFRTEAFF.